This T cell receptor (beta chain) was identified during a study of Tregs in tolerant kidney transplant recipients. Thawed PBMCs were FACS-sorted into unstimulated CD4+CD25+CD127- regulatory T cells, CD4+CD25- non-regulatory cells, CD4 and CD8 cells. Germline CDR1 is MNHNY and CDR2 is SVGAGI (reference sequence). The length of the CDR3 is 16 residues. Trimming took 0 bases from V and 2 from J; bases not matched to a gene: 4. Using immunoSEQ multiplex PCR, the repertoire was profiled, and TCRdb retains in-frame clones only, with some absent. This sample has 90,000 or so clones, with approximately 90% found just once.

The sequenced sample was CD8+ T cells from blood. The TCR comes from a human donor in good health. The chain is built from TRBV6-6 and TRBJ2-7; 10 bases match TRBD1. In DNA, the CDR3 is TGTGCCAGCAGTTACTCACAGGACAGGGGGACCTACGAGCAGTACTTC. Protein product: CASSYSQDRGTYEQYF.